This TCR beta chain was obtained from a study of cytomegalovirus exposure and HLA in healthy donors. Primers for the PCR totalled 60 Vbeta and 13 Jbeta. Measured with immunoSEQ multiplex PCR; TCRdb has only the in-frame clones, and not every one. The sample table sets out roughly 30,000 clones. About this clone: Its antigen is still unknown.

This CDR3 is 15 amino acids long. The germline CDR1 and CDR2 sequences are MNHNY and SVGAGI (reference sequence). Trimming shortened V by 6 bases and J by 0 bases, and 12 bases separated the two germline ends. General study results and limits: Later on, an analysis tied roughly 17,000 TCR beta sequences to HLA alleles at 0.05 false discovery rate. Fewer N-insertions (relative to the roughly 610-donor mean) were reportedly seen in an Asian-associated ancestry cluster in a later analysis. High specificity and sensitivity for cytomegalovirus status were reported for the classifier. TCR beta sequences reportedly predicted most subjects' HLA-A and HLA-B alleles accurately.

Sequenced input: PBMCs. The V call is TRBV6-6, the J call TRBJ1-5; D ambiguous. The receptor was derived from a woman aged 40 to 55 in good health and CMV-seropositive. The CDR3 bases are TGTGCCAGCAGCTCCCGGGAGGTTAGCAATCAGCCCCAGCATTTT. Encoded protein: CASSSREVSNQPQHF.